One sample yielded the 2 T cell receptor beta chains listed below, sequenced in a study of T cells in Graves' hyperthyroidism and ophthalmopathy. The CDR3 regions of TCR beta were amplified from RNA transcripts. A set of HTBI primers served as the primers for a first-round RT-PCR of the TCR CDR3. In TCRdb, the multiplex PCR reads were re-called with MiXCR into one record per CDR3 protein. The sample carries some 740,000 distinct CDR3 sequences, about 14% recorded once. The sequencing input was blood. These receptor sequences come from a woman aged 18-30 years with Graves' hyperthyroidism.

In regard to this clonotype: With a much larger clone just one base away, this may be a read error. This rearrangement joins TRBV13 to TRBJ2-2, with D uncertain. Germline assignment: CDR1 PRHDT and CDR2 FYEKMQ (reference sequence). This CDR3 contains 15 residues. Trimming removed 3 bases from V and 1 base from J, with 9 bases in between. CDR3 sequence: CASSFKAVNTGELFF. CDR3 in DNA: TGTGCCAGCAGCTTCAAGGCGGTGAACACCGGGGAGCTGTTTTTT.

This clonotype was detected a few times. The J gene is TRBJ2-7, the V gene TRBV29-1, with D perhaps being TRBD1 or TRBD2 (5 bases each). V was clipped by 6 bases and J by 3 bases, with 15 bases between them. This CDR3 contains 13 residues. Looked up from germline, CDR1 is SQVTM and CDR2 is ANQGSEA. The CDR3 is CSVAGTENYEQYF. DNA of the CDR3: TGCAGCGTCGCTGGGACGGAAAACTACGAGCAGTACTTC.